This T cell receptor (beta chain) derives from a study of cytomegalovirus exposure and HLA in healthy donors. This CDR3 has 16 residues. Germline CDR1 is SSHAT and CDR2 is FNYEAQ (reference sequence). As regards this clone: What it recognizes is unknown. The germline gene is not matched at one end of the junction; a read error may be the cause.

The study's findings and limits: An analysis was carried out later, and it reportedly showed fewer N-insertions in an Asian-associated ancestry cluster than the approximately 670-donor mean.

The PCR made use of 60 Vbeta and 13 Jbeta primers. Produced via immunoSEQ multiplex PCR; TCRdb's table is partial and in-frame only. The sample includes approximately 110,000 clones, 70% of them seen just once. The rearrangement links TRBV7-7 to TRBJ2-5, with 10 bases identical to TRBD2. This TCR derives from a man aged 40-50 years in good health and CMV-seropositive. The sequenced material came from PBMCs. The CDR3 coding sequence is TGTGCTAGCAGCTTAGAGTACAGCGGGAGGGAAGAGACCCAGTACTTC. As protein: CASSLEYSGREETQYF.